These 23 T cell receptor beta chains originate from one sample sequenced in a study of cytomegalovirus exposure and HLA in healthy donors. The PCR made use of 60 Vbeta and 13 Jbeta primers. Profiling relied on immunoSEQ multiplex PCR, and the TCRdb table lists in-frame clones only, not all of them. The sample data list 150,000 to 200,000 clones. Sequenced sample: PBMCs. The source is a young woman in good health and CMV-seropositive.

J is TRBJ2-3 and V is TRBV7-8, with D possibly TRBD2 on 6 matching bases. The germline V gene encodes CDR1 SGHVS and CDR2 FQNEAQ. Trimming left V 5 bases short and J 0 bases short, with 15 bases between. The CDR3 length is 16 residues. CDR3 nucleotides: TGTGCCAGCAGCCCCCGGACTAACCCTAGCACAGATACGCAGTATTTT. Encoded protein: CASSPRTNPSTDTQYF. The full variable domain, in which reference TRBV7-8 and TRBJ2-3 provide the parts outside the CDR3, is GAGVSQSPRYKVAKRGQDVALRCDPISGHVSLFWYQQALGQGPEFLTYFQNEAQLDKSGLPSDRFFAERPEGSVSTLKIQRTQQEDSAVYLCASSPRTNPSTDTQYFGPGTRLTVL.

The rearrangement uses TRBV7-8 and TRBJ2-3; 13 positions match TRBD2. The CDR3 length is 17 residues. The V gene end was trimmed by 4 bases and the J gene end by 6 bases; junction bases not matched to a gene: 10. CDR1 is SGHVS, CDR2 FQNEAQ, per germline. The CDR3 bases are TGTGCCAGCAGCTCTAAACGACTAGCGGGAGGTAGTGATACGCAGTATTTT. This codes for CASSSKRLAGGSDTQYF. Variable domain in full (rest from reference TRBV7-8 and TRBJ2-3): GAGVSQSPRYKVAKRGQDVALRCDPISGHVSLFWYQQALGQGPEFLTYFQNEAQLDKSGLPSDRFFAERPEGSVSTLKIQRTQQEDSAVYLCASSSKRLAGGSDTQYFGPGTRLTVL.

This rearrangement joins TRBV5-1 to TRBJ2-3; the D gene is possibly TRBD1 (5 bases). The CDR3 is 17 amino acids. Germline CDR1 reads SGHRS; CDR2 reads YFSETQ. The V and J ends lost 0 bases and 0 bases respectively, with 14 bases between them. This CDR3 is CASSLGLGETSTDTQYF. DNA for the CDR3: TGCGCCAGCAGCTTGGGTTTAGGGGAAACTAGCACAGATACGCAGTATTTT.

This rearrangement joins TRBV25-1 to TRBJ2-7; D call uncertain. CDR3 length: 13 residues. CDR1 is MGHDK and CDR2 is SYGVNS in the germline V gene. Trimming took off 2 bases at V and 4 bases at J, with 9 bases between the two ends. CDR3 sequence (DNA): TGTGCCAGCAGTGAAATGGCTGTGTACGAGCAGTACTTC. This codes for CASSEMAVYEQYF.

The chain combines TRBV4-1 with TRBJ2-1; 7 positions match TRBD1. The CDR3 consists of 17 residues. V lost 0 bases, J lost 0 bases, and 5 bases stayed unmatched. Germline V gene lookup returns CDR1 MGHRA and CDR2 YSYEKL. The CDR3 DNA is TGCGCCAGCAGCCAAGAAATACGACAGGGCTCCTACAATGAGCAGTTCTTC. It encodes CASSQEIRQGSYNEQFF.

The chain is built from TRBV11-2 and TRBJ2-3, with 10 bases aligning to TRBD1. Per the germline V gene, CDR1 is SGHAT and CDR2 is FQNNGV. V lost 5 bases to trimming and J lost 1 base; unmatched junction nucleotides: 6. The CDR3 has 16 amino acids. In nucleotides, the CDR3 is TGTGCCAGCAGCATCTCCGGGACAGGGGGCACAGATACGCAGTATTTT. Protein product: CASSISGTGGTDTQYF.

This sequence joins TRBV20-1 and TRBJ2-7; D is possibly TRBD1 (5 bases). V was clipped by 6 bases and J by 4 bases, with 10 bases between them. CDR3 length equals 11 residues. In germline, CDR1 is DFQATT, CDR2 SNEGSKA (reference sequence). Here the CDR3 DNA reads TGCAGTGCCAAGCAGGGATACGAGCAGTACTTC. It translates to CSAKQGYEQYF.

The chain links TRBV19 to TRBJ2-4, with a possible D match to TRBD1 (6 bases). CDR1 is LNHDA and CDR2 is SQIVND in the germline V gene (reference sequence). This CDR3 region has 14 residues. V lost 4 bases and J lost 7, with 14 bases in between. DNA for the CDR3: TGTGCCAGTAGTAAAACAGGGTTGAAGAACATTCAGTACTTC. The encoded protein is CASSKTGLKNIQYF.

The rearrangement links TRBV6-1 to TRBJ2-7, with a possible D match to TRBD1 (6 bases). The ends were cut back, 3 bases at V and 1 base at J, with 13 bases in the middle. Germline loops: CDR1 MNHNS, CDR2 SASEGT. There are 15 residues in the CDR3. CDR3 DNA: TGTGCCAGCAGTGACGGACAGATCAGTTCCTACGAGCAGTACTTC. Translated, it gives CASSDGQISSYEQYF.

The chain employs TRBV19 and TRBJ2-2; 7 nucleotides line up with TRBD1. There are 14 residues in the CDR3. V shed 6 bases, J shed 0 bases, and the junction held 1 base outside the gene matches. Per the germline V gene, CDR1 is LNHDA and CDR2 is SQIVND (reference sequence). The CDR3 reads CASSGQANTGELFF. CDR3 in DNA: TGTGCCAGTAGCGGACAGGCGAACACCGGGGAGCTGTTTTTT.

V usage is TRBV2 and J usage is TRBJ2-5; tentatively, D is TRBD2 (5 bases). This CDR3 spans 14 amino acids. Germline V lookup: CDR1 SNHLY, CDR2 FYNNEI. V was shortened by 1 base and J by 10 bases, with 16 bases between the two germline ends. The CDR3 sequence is CASSEGSVREDQYF. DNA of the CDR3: TGTGCCAGCAGTGAAGGTTCGGTCCGGGAAGACCAGTACTTC.

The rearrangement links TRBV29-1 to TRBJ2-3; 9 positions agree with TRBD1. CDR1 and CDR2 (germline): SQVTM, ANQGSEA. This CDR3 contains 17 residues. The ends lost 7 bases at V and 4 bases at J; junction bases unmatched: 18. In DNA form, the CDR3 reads TGCAGCGGGCAACTCCCGGGACAGGGAAGAGGGTCAGATACGCAGTATTTT. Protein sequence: CSGQLPGQGRGSDTQYF.

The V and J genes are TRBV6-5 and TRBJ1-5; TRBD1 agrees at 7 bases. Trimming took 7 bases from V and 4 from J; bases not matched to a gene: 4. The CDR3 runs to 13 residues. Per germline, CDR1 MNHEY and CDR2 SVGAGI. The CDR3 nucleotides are TGTGCCAGCACCCCGACAGGGAATCAGCCCCAGCATTTT. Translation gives CASTPTGNQPQHF.

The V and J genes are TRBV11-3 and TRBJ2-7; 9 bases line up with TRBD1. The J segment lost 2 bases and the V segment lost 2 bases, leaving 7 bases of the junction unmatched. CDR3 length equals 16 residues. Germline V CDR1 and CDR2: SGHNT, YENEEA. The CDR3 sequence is CASSLQGQGGTYEQYF. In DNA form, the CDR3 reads TGTGCCAGCAGCTTACAGGGACAGGGTGGGACCTACGAGCAGTACTTC.

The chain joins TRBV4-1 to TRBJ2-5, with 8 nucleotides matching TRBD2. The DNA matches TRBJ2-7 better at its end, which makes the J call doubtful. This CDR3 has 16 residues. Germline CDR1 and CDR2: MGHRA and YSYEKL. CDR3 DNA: TGCGCCAGCAGCCAAGAGCCGGGACTAGGGATCTACGAGCAGTACTTC. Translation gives CASSQEPGLGIYEQYF.

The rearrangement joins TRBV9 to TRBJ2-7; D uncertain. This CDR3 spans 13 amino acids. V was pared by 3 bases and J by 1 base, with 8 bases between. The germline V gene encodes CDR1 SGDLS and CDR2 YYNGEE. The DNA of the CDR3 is TGTGCCAGCAGCGGCGGTCAGTCCTACGAGCAGTACTTC. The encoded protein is CASSGGQSYEQYF.

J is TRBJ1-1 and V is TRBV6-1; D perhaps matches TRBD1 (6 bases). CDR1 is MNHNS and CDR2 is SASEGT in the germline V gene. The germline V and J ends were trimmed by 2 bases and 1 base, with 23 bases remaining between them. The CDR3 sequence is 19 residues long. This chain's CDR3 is CASSESSRGEWISNTEAFF. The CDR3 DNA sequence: TGTGCCAGCAGTGAAAGTTCCAGGGGTGAGTGGATATCGAACACTGAAGCTTTCTTT.

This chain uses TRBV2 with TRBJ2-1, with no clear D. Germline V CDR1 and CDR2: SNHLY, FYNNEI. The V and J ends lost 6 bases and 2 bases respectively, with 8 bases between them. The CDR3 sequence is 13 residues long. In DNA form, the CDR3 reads TGTGCCAGCAGATCACTCCCCTACAATGAGCAGTTCTTC. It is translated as CASRSLPYNEQFF. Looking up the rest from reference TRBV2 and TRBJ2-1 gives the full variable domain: EPEVTQTPSHQVTQMGQEVILRCVPISNHLYFYWYRQILGQKVEFLVSFYNNEISEKSEIFDDQFSVERPDGSNFTLKIRSTKLEDSAMYFCASRSLPYNEQFFGPGTRLTVL.

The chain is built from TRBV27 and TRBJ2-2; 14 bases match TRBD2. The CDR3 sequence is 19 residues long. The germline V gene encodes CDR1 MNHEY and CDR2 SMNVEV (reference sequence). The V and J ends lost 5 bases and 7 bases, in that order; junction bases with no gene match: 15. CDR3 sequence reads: CASSLLGLAGGKPGGELFF. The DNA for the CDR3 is TGTGCCAGCAGTCTACTTGGACTAGCGGGGGGAAAACCAGGCGGGGAGCTGTTTTTT.

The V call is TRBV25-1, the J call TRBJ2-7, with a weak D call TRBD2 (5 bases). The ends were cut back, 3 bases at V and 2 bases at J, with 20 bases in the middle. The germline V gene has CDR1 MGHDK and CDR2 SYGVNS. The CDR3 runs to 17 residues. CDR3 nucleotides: TGTGCCAGCAGTGAGGAAACGCACCGGGATAGACCCTACGAGCAGTACTTC. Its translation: CASSEETHRDRPYEQYF.

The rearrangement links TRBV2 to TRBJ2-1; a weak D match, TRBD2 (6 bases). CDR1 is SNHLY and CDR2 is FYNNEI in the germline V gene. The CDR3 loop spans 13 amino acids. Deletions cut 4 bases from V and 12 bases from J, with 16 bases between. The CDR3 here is CASSGGTLAVQFF. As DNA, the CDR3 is TGTGCCAGCAGTGGTGGGACTCTGGCCGTGCAGTTCTTC.

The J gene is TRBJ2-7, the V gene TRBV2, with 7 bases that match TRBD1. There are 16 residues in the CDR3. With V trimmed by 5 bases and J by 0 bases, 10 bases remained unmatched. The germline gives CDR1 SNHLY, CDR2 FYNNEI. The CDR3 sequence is CASSSPRTGNSYEQYF. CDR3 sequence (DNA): TGTGCCAGCAGTTCACCACGGACAGGAAACTCCTACGAGCAGTACTTC. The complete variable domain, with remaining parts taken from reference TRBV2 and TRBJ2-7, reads EPEVTQTPSHQVTQMGQEVILRCVPISNHLYFYWYRQILGQKVEFLVSFYNNEISEKSEIFDDQFSVERPDGSNFTLKIRSTKLEDSAMYFCASSSPRTGNSYEQYFGPGTRLTVT.

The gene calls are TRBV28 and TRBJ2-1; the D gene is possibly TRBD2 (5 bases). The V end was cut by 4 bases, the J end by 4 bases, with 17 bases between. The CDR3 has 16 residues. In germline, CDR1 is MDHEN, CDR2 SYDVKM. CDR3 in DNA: TGTGCCAGCAGTTATACTGGACTCCTAGGGTACAATGAGCAGTTCTTC. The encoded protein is CASSYTGLLGYNEQFF.